This TCR beta chain was identified in a study of early T cells in non-severe SARS-CoV-2 infection. Study-level findings and limits: Reliance on VDJdb matching favored anti-spike CD8 responses; private and CD4 specificities were missed.

Germline CDR1 and CDR2: SGDLS and YYNGEE. With 0 bases removed from V and 9 bases from J, the gap between germline ends came to 13 bases. The CDR3 is made up of 14 amino acids. Unique molecular identifier tags were affixed to discrete cDNA molecules. TCRdb analysed the 5' RACE reads with MiXCR anew, one entry per CDR3 protein. The sample contains 80,000 to 100,000 distinct CDR3 sequences, around 12% of which appear only once. This clonotype was observed a handful of times. Its antigen is undetermined. The sequence came from an adult who was a healthcare worker with PCR-confirmed SARS-CoV-2 infection or an uninfected control (not recorded which). The sample consisted of whole blood. This chain links TRBV9 with TRBJ2-1; maybe TRBD2 (6 bases). The CDR3 nucleotides read TGTGCCAGCAGCGTAGGGGGGGAATATGGTGAGCAGTTCTTC. It yields the protein CASSVGGEYGEQFF.